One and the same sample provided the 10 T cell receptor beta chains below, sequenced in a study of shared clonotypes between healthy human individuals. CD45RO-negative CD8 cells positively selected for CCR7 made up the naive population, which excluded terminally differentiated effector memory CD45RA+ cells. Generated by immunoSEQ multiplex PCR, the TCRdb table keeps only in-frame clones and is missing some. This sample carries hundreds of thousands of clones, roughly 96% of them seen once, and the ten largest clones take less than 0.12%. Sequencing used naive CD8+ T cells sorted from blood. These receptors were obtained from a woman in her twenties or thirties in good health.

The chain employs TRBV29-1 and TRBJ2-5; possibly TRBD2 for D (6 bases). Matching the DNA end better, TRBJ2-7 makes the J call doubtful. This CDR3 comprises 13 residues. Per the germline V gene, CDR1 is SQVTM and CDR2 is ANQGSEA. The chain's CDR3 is CSAHWAGSYEQYF. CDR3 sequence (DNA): TGCAGCGCTCACTGGGCCGGGAGCTACGAGCAGTACTTC.

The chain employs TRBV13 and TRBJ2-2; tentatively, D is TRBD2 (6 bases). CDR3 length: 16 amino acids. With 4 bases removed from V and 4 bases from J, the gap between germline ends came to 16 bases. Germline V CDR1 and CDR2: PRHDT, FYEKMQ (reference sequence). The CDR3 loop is CASSSPGRGTTGELFF. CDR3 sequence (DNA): TGTGCCAGCAGCTCGCCCGGGAGAGGGACCACCGGGGAGCTGTTTTTT.

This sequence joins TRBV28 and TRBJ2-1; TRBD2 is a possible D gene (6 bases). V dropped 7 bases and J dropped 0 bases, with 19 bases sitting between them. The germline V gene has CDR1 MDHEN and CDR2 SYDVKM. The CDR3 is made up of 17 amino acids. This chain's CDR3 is CASNPPRDPISYNEQFF. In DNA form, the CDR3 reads TGTGCCAGCAACCCTCCGCGGGACCCCATCTCCTACAATGAGCAGTTCTTC.

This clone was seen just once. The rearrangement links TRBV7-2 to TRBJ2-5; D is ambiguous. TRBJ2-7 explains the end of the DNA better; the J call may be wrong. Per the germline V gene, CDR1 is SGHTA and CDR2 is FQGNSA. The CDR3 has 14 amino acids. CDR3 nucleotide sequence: TGTGCCAGCAGCCCGACGGGCGCGAACTACGAGCAGTACTTC. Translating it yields CASSPTGANYEQYF.

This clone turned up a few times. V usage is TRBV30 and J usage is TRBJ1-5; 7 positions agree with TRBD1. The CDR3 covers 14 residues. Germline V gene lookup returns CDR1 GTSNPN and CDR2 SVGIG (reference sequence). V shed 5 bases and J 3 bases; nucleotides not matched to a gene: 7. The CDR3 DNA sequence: TGTGCCTGGTCCCTGGGACAGAACAATCAGCCCCAGCATTTT. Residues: CAWSLGQNNQPQHF.

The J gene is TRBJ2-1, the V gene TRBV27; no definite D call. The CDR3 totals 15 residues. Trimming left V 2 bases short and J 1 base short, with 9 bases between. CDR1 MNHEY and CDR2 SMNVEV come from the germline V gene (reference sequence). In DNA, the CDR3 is TGTGCCAGCAGTTTAGTCGGCCAATCCTACAATGAGCAGTTCTTC. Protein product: CASSLVGQSYNEQFF.

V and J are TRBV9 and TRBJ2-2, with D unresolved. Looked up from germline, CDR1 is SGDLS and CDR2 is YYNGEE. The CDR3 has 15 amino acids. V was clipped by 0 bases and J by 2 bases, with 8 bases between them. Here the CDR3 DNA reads TGTGCCAGCAGCGTAGCCAGGATCAACACCGGGGAGCTGTTTTTT. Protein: CASSVARINTGELFF.

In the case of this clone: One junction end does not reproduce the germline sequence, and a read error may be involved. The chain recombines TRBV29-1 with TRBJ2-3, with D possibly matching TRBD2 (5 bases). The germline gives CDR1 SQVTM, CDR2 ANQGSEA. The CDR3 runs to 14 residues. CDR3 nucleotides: TGCAGCGGTGAAGCGGCATCTAGCACAGATACGCAGTATTTT. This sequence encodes CSGEAASSTDTQYF.

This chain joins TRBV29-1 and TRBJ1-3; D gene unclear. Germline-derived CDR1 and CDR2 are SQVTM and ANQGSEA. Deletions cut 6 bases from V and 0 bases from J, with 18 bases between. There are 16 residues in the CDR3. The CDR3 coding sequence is TGCAGCGTCGAACTAGGGTTAAGCTCCTCTGGAAACACCATATATTTT. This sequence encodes CSVELGLSSSGNTIYF. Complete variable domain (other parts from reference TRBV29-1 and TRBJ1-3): SAVISQKPSRDICQRGTSLTIQCQVDSQVTMMFWYRQQPGQSLTLIATANQGSEATYESGFVIDKFPISRPNLTFSTLTVSNMSPEDSSIYLCSVELGLSSSGNTIYFGEGSWLTVV.

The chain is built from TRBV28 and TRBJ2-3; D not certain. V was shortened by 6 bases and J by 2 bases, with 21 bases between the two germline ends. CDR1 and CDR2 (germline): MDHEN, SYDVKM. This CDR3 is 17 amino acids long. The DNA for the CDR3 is TGTGCCAGCAGCCCTGACTGGGCCCCAAGAAACACAGATACGCAGTATTTT. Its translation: CASSPDWAPRNTDTQYF.